The sequence of this T cell receptor beta chain was determined in a study of T cell repertoires in cytomegalovirus infection. Across the whole study: Indications came from public TCR beta signatures; they pointed to CMV infection and to a matching HLA type. Study findings and constraints: HLA-C-restricted, CMV-specific TCR beta clonotypes were dominant ex vivo.

TCRdb re-called the reads with MiXCR, one entry per CDR3 protein. The sample shows roughly 630,000 distinct CDR3 sequences, approximately 24% of them seen only once. The germline V gene has CDR1 SGHDT and CDR2 YYEEEE. The CDR3 runs to 13 residues. In the case of this clonotype: Its target is not known. The junction does not match germline at one end; this may be a read error.

The TCR was taken from a human donor in good health (CMV status not recorded). Some clones in this sample may be carry-over from other donors' samples. This chain connects TRBV5-6 to TRBJ2-7; D unresolved. Sequencing was carried out using CD8+ T cells from PBMCs. CDR3 amino acids: CASSLGMSYEQCF. The DNA for the CDR3 is TGTGCCAGCAGCTTAGGGATGTCCTACGAGCAGTGCTTC.